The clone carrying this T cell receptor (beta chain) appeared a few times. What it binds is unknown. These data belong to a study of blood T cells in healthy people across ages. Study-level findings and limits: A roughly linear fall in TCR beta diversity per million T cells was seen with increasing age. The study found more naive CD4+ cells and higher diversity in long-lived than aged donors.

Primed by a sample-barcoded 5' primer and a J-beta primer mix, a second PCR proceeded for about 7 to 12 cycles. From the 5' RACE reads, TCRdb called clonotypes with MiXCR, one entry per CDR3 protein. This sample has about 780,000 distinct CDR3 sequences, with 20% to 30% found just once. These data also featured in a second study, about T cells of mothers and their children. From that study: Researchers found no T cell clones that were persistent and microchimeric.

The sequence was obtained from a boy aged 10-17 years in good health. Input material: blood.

CDR3 amino acids: CASSPFYNEQFF. The CDR3 region has the DNA TGTGCCAGCAGTCCCTTTTACAATGAGCAGTTCTTC. The V gene is TRBV12-3 or TRBV12-4, the J gene TRBJ2-1; D is ambiguous. The CDR3 has 12 residues. Trimming stripped 5 bases from V and 4 bases from J, with 6 bases between.